This T cell receptor (beta chain) came from a study of tumor and adjacent non-tumor tissue in lung cancer. Study summary: Patients comprised about eleven adenocarcinoma, 2 squamous cell carcinoma and 1 small cell lung cancer. On average, productive TCRbeta reads reached a few million per sample.

Three rounds of nested PCR, following a modified ARM-PCR protocol, produced the TCRbeta library. One entry per CDR3 protein results from TCRdb running MiXCR on the multiplex PCR reads. The sample shows tens of thousands of distinct CDR3 sequences, roughly 57% of them seen only once. This clonotype was seen at least ten times. The template was RNA from unsorted bulk tissue. More than 3 cm separated this lung sample from the edge of the tumor. This CDR3 is 15 amino acids long. Trimming shortened V by 5 bases and J by 1 base, and 12 bases separated the two germline ends. The chain combines TRBV12-3 or TRBV12-4 with TRBJ2-1; weak D call: TRBD1 (6 bases). Input material: distant non-tumor lung tissue. The source is a man between 70 and 80 years old with non-small cell lung cancer. CDR3 sequence (DNA): TGTGCCAGCAGTAGAGACAGGCCGTCCTACAATGAGCAGTTCTTC. Its translation is CASSRDRPSYNEQFF.